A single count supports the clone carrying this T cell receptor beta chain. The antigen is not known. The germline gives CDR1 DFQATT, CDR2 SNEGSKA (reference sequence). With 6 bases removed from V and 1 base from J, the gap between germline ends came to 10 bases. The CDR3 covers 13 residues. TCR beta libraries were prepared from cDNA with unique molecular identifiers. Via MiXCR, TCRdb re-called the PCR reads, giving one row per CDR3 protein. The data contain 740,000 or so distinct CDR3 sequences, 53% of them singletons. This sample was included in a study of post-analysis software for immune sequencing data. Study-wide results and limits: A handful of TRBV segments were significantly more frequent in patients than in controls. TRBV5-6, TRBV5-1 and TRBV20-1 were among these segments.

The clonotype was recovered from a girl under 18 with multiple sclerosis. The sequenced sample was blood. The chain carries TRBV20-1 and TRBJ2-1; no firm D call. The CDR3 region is CSAPDPSYNEQFF. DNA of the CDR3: TGCAGTGCCCCGGATCCTTCCTACAATGAGCAGTTCTTC.